The entry below gives a single TCR beta chain sequence along with its context. Its antigen is undetermined. This sample stems from a study of cytomegalovirus exposure and HLA in healthy donors. Study-level results: Accounts indicate the classifier identified cytomegalovirus status with strong specificity and sensitivity. According to a subsequent analysis, TCR clusters from the first cohort were inclined to appear together in the roughly 120 validation repertoires.

Germline CDR1 reads SGDLS; CDR2 reads YYNGEE. The CDR3 is 14 amino acids. Trimming removed 0 bases from V and 4 bases from J, with 7 bases in between. The protocol was immunoSEQ multiplex PCR, while the TCRdb copy is restricted to in-frame clones and leaves out a portion. The data contain under 200,000 clones, roughly 77% of them singletons. This TCR was recovered from a woman in her 30s in good health and CMV-seronegative. The sequenced sample consisted of PBMCs. The rearrangement uses TRBV9 and TRBJ2-2; D is uncertain. The chain's CDR3 is CASSVATATGELFF. The CDR3 DNA sequence: TGTGCCAGCAGCGTAGCTACAGCCACCGGGGAGCTGTTTTTT.